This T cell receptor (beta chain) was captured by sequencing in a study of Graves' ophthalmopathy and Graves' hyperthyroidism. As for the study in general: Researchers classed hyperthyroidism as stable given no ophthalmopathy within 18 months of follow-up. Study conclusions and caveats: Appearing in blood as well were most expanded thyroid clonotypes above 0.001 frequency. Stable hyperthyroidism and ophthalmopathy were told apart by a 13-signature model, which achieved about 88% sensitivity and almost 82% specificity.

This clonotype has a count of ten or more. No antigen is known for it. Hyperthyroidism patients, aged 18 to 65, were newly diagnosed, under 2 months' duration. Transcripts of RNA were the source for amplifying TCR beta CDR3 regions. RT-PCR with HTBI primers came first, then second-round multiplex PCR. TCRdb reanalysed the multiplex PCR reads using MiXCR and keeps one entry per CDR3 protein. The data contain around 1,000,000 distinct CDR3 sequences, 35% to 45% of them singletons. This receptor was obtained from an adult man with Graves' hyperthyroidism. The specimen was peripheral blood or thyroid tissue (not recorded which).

The CDR3 spells CAISPGEGVNQPQHF. The CDR3 DNA reads as TGTGCCATCAGCCCGGGAGAGGGGGTAAATCAGCCCCAGCATTTT. The genes are TRBV10-3 and TRBJ1-5; TRBD1 might be the D (6 bases). Trimming shortened V by 6 bases and J by 4 bases, and 16 bases separated the two germline ends. This CDR3 is 15 amino acids long. Germline assignment: CDR1 ENHRY and CDR2 SYGVKD.